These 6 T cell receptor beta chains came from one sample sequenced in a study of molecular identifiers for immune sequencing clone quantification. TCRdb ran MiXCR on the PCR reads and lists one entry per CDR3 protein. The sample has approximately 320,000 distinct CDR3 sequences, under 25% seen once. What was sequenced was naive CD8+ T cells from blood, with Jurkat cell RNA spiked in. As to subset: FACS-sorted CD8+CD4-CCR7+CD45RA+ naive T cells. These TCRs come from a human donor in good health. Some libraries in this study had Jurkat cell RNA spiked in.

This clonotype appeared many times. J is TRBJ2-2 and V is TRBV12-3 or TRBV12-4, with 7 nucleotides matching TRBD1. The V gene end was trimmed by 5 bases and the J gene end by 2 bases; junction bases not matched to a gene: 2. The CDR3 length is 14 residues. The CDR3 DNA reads TGTGCCAGCAGTGGGACAGACAACACCGGGGAGCTGTTTTTT. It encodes CASSGTDNTGELFF.

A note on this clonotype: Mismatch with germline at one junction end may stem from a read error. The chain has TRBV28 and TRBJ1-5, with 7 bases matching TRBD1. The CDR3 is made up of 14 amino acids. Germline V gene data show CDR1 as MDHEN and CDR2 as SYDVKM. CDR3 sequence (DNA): TGTGCCAGCGGTGCGACAGGGACTTGGCAGCCCCCGCATTTT. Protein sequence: CASGATGTWQPPHF. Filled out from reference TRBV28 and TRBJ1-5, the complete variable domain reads DVKVTQSSRYLVKRTGEKVFLECVQDMDHENMFWYRQDPGLGLRLIYFSYDVKMKEKGDIPEGYSVSREKKERFSLILESASTNQTSMYLCASGATGTWQPPHFGDGTRLSIL.

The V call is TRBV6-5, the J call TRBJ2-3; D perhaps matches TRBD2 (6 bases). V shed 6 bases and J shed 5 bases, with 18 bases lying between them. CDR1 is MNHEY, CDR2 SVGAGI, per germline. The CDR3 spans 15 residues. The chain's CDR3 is CASSPTSGGVDTQYF. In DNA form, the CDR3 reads TGTGCCAGCAGCCCCACTTCCGGGGGTGTAGATACGCAGTATTTT.

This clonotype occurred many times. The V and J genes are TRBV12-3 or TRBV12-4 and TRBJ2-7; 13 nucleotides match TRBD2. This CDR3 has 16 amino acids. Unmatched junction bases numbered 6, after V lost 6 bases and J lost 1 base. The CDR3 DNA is TGTGCCAGCAGATCCGGGACTAGCGGGGATTCCTACGAGCAGTACTTC. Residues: CASRSGTSGDSYEQYF.

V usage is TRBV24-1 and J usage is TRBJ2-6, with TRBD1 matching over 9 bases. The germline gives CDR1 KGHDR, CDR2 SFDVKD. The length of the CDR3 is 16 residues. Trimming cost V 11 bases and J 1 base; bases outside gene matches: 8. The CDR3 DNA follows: TGTGCCAGCCGGACAGGGGTACTTTCTGGGGCCAACGTCCTGACTTTC. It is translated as CASRTGVLSGANVLTF.

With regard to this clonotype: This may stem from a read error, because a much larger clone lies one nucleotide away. This CDR3 reads CASSQGELGYEQCF. The CDR3 DNA is TGTGCCAGCAGCCAAGGGGAATTAGGGTACGAGCAGTGCTTC. V gene TRBV4-2 combines with J gene TRBJ2-7, with D unresolved. In germline, CDR1 is LGHNA, CDR2 YNFKEQ. The CDR3 covers 14 residues.